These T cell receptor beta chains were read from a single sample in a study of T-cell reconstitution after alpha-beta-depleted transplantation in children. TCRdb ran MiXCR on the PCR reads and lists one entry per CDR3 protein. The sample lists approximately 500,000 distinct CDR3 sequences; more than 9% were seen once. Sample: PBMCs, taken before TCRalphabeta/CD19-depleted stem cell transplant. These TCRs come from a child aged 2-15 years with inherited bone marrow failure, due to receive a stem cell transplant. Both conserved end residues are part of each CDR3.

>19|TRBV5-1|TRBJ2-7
CASSPGRTGGGGGPYEQYF
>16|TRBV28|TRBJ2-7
CASSSQLAGYLYEQYF
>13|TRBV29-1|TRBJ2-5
CSGNGQGQETQYF
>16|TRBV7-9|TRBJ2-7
CASSPTWTSGRQEQYF
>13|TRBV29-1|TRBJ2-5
CSVSGRAGETQYF
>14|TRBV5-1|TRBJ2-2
CASWDSSGTGELFF
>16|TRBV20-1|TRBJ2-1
CSASPFSLLAYNEQFF
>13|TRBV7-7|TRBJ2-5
CASSLWRQETQYF
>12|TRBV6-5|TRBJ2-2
CASSAPHGELFF
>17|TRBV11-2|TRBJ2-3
CASSLDSVRQGPDTQYF
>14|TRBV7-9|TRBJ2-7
CASSWGSPLGEQYF
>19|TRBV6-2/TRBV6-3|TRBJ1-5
CASSYWLDRGGYSNQPQHF
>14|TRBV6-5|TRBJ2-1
CASSYGGTHNEQFF
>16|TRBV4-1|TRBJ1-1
CASSQVIGTIVTEAFF
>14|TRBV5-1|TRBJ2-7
CASSAGQGPYEQYF
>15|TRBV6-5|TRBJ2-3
CASSYSSAQRDTQYF
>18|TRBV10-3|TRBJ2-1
CAICSRGSGSLSYNEQFF
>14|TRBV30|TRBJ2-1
CAWGFSRVGGEQFF
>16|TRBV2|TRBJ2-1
CASILQGTSGNNEQFF
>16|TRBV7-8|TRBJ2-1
CASSSLTSGPDNEQFF
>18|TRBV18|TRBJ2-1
CASSPLGETSGRAHEQFF
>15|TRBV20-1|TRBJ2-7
CSARKWREESYEQYF
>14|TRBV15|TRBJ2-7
CATSRGQRFHEQYF
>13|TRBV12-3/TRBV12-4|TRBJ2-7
CASSWAVAYEQYF
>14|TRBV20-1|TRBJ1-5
CSASPPLSNQPQHF
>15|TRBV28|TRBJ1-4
CASSSGVGDVEKLFF
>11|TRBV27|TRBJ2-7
CASGGGHEQYF
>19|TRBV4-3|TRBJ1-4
CASSQERTGPIATNEKLFF
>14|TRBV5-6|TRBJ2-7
CASSFASGHYEQYF
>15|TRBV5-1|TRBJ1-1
CASSSSTGGYTEAFF
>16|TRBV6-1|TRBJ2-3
CASNRWGPDGTDTQYF
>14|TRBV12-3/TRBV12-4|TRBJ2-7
CASSVTSGGAEQYF
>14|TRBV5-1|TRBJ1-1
CASSWGDLNTEAFF
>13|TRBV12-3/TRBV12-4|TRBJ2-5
CASSFVQRGTQYF
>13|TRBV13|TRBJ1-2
CASSDTGEAGYTF
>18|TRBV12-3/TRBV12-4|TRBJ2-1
CASSLGVAGGAAYNEQFF
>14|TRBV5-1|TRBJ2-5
CASSLSTSEETQYF
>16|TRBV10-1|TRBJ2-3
CASSPRDSGSRDTQYF
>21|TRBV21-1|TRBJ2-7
CASSKGTNGPRVVTGVSEQYF
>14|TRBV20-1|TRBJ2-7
CIATGTGTSYEQYF
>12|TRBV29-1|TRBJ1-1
CSVEKQNTEAFF
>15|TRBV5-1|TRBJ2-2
CASSLASGSTGELFF
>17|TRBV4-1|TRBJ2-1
CASSQVLGPSSYNEQFF
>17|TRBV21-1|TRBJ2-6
CASSKEKELSGANVLTF
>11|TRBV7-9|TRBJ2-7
CASTPIREQYF
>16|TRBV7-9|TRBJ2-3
CASRRLAGGTTDTQYF
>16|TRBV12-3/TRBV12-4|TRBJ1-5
CASSSPPGGGNQPQHF
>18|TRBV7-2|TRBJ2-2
CASIFGTSALTNTGELFF
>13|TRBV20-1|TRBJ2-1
CSARGPRAGEQFF
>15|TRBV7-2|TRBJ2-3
CASSLSGRDVDTQYF
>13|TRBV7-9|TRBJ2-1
CASRPGERGEQFF